This TCR beta chain is drawn from a study of blood T cell repertoires in COVID-19. On the study more broadly: Researchers got acute and convalescent COVID-19 samples from the United States, Italy and Spain. Sources were T cells, B-cell-depleted T cells, or PBMCs; the material itself was cDNA or gDNA.

Germline CDR1 is MNHEY and CDR2 is SVGEGT. Trimming took off 6 bases at V and 8 bases at J, with 14 bases between the two ends. This CDR3 has 13 amino acids. Clones were sequenced by immunoSEQ multiplex PCR, and TCRdb holds only the in-frame ones, with some missing. The sample lists 250,000 to 300,000 clones, around 89% occurring once. This clonotype was obtained from a woman under 40 who had recovered from COVID-19. The sequenced sample consisted of peripheral blood. The chain joins TRBV6-2 or TRBV6-3 to TRBJ2-1; D is unclear. The CDR3 sequence: CASSPDTFDEQFF. CDR3 nucleotides: TGTGCCAGCAGCCCTGACACGTTCGATGAGCAGTTCTTC.